This is a list of T cell receptor beta chains from one sample in a study of blood T cells in healthy people across ages. TCRdb redid the calling of the 5' RACE reads with MiXCR, one entry per CDR3 protein. The sample shows about 1.1 million distinct CDR3 sequences, roughly two fifths of them seen only once. The specimen was blood. These receptors originate from a man aged 18 to 29 in good health. Both conserved end residues are part of each CDR3. Fields, in order: CDR3 protein, CDR3 DNA, clone size, V gene, CDR3 length, D gene, J gene. D genes are given only for firm matches. Only part of the rows carry a size: once, few, many, or a class if the clone is expanded.

CASSQVAGYYGYTF TGCGCCAGCAGCCAAGTAGCGGGATACTATGGCTACACCTTC NA TRBV4-1 14 NA TRBJ1-2
CASSMIWDEQFF TGTGCCAGCAGCATGATTTGGGATGAGCAGTTCTTC few TRBV7-2 12 NA TRBJ2-1
CASSDRLASATDTQYF TGTGCCAGCAGCGATCGACTAGCCTCCGCCACAGATACGCAGTATTTT few TRBV9 16 TRBD2 TRBJ2-3
CASSTPGGLNTEAFF TGCGCCAGCAGCACCCCAGGGGGACTGAACACTGAAGCTTTCTTT NA TRBV5-1 15 TRBD1 TRBJ1-1
CASSQEGLAEDEQFF TGCGCCAGCAGCCAAGAAGGACTAGCGGAAGATGAGCAGTTCTTC NA TRBV4-3 15 TRBD2 TRBJ2-1
CASSPKNEQFF TGTGCCAGCAGCCCCAAGAATGAGCAGTTCTTC many TRBV7-9 11 NA TRBJ2-1
CASSPPQNSYNSPLHF TGTGCCAGCAGCCCCCCACAGAACTCCTATAATTCACCCCTCCACTTT NA TRBV7-2 16 NA TRBJ1-6
CASSLGASGNTIYF TGTGCCAGCAGCTTGGGGGCCTCTGGAAACACCATATATTTT few TRBV5-4 14 NA TRBJ1-3
CANSSREKLFF TGTGCCAACAGCTCCCGAGAAAAACTGTTTTTT NA TRBV7-9 11 NA TRBJ1-4
CATTGDGLGWLYGYTF TGTGCCACTACAGGGGACGGACTAGGATGGCTCTATGGCTACACCTTC NA TRBV10-3 16 TRBD1 TRBJ1-2
CASSGTGQPQHF TGTGCCAGCAGTGGAACGGGTCAGCCCCAGCATTTT NA TRBV7-2 12 NA TRBJ1-5
CASSEEKGSQPQHF TGTGCCAGCAGCGAGGAAAAGGGTTCGCAGCCCCAGCATTTT NA TRBV6-1 14 NA TRBJ1-5
CASTRTSGYNEQFF TGTGCCAGCACTCGTACTAGCGGGTACAATGAGCAGTTCTTC few TRBV27 14 TRBD2 TRBJ2-1
CATSEPGQGNTQYF TGTGCCACCAGTGAGCCGGGACAGGGTAATACGCAGTATTTT few TRBV24-1 14 TRBD1 TRBJ2-3
CASSPIQLAVYNEQYF TGTGCCAGCAGTCCTATCCAGTTAGCTGTGTACAATGAGCAGTACTTC NA TRBV28 16 NA TRBJ2-7
CASSFGQGGAYNEQFF TGTGCCAGCAGTTTTGGACAGGGGGGGGCCTACAATGAGCAGTTCTTC few TRBV12-3/TRBV12-4 16 TRBD1 TRBJ2-1
CASSDGGFYEQYF TGTGCCAGCAGTGACGGAGGTTTTTACGAGCAGTACTTC once TRBV6-6 13 NA TRBJ2-7
CASTRDSYGYTF TGTGCCAGCACTAGGGACTCCTATGGCTACACCTTC few TRBV12-3/TRBV12-4 12 NA TRBJ1-2
CSENRGAYNEQFF TGCAGCGAAAACAGGGGGGCCTACAATGAGCAGTTCTTC NA TRBV29-1 13 TRBD1 TRBJ2-1
CSGEAPNTEAFF TGCAGCGGCGAGGCCCCGAACACTGAAGCTTTCTTT NA TRBV29-1 12 NA TRBJ1-1
CSVTILGSSYEQFF TGCAGCGTCACTATATTGGGTAGCTCCTACGAGCAGTTCTTC NA TRBV29-1 14 NA TRBJ2-1
CASSQDRPSGGSDTQYF TGCGCCAGCAGCCAAGATCGCCCTAGCGGGGGTTCAGATACGCAGTATTTT NA TRBV4-3 17 TRBD2 TRBJ2-3
CASSHQGGNEAFF TGTGCCAGCAGCCACCAGGGCGGGAATGAAGCTTTCTTT NA TRBV9 13 NA TRBJ1-1
CASSVRGDTQYF TGTGCCAGCAGTGTCCGGGGAGATACGCAGTATTTT many TRBV9 12 NA TRBJ2-3
CATSTGGVGTEAFF TGTGCCACCAGTACAGGGGGCGTAGGCACTGAAGCTTTCTTT few TRBV6-5 14 TRBD1 TRBJ1-1
CSASIYTARSNEQFF TGCAGTGCTAGTATCTATACGGCACGGAGCAATGAGCAGTTCTTC few TRBV20-1 15 NA TRBJ2-1
CASRTGQGTDTQYF TGTGCCAGCAGGACAGGACAGGGGACAGATACGCAGTATTTT NA TRBV5-5 14 TRBD1 TRBJ2-3
CAISEWLAGGTNEQYF TGTGCCATCAGTGAGTGGTTAGCGGGGGGGACCAATGAGCAGTACTTC NA TRBV10-3 16 TRBD2 TRBJ2-5